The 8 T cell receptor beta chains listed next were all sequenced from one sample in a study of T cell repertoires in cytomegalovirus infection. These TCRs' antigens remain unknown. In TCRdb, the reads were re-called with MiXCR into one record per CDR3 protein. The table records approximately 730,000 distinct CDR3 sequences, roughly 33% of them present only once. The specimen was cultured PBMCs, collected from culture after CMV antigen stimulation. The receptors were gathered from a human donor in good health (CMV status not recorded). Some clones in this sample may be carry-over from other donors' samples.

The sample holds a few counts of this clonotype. The CDR3, as DNA: TGTGCCAGCAGCTTTATGGACTTCAACAATGAGCAGTTCTTC. It is translated as CASSFMDFNNEQFF. This chain uses TRBV7-2 with TRBJ2-1, with a weak D call TRBD2 (5 bases). Trimming took 3 bases from V and 5 from J, leaving 11 bases between them. Germline V CDR1 and CDR2: SGHTA, FQGNSA. This CDR3 has 14 residues.

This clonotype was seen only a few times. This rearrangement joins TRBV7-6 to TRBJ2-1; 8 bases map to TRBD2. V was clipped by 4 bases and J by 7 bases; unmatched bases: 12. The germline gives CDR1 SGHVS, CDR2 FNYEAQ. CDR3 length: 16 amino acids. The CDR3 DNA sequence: TGTGCCAGCAGCTCAAAGGCGGGAGGCCCTTGGAATGAGCAGTTCTTC. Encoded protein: CASSSKAGGPWNEQFF. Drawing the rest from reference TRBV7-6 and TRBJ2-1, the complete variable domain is GAGVSQSPRYKVTKRGQDVALRCDPISGHVSLYWYRQALGQGPEFLTYFNYEAQQDKSGLPNDRFSAERPEGSISTLTIQRTEQRDSAMYRCASSSKAGGPWNEQFFGPGTRLTVL.

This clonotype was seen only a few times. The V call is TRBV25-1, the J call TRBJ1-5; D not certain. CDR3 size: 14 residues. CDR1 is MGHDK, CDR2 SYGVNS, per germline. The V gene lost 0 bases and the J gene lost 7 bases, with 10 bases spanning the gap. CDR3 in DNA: TGTGCCAGCAGTGAATACTGGGATGGGCAGCCCCAGCATTTT. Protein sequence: CASSEYWDGQPQHF.

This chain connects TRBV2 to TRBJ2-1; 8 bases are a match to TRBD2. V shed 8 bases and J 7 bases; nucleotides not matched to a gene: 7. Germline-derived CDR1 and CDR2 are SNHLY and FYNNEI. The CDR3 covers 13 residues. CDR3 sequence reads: CASQGLAGNEQFF. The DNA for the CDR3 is TGTGCCAGCCAAGGACTAGCCGGGAATGAGCAGTTCTTC.

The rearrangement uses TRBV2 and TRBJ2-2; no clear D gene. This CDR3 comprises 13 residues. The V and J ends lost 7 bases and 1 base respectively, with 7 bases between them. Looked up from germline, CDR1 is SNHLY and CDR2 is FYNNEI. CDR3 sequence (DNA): TGTGCCAGCACACAGCTGAACACCGGGGAGCTGTTTTTT. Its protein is CASTQLNTGELFF.

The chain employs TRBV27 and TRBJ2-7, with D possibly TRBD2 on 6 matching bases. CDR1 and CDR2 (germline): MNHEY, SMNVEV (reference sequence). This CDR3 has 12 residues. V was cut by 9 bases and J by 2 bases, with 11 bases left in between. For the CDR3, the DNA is TGTGCCAGGGGGACTCTTACCTACGAGCAGTACTTC. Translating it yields CARGTLTYEQYF.

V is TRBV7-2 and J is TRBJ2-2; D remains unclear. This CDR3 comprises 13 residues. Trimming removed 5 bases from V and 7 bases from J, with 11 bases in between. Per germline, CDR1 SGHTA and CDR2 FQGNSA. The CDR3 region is CASSLSFYGELFF. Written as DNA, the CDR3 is TGTGCCAGCAGCCTAAGTTTTTACGGGGAGCTGTTTTTT.

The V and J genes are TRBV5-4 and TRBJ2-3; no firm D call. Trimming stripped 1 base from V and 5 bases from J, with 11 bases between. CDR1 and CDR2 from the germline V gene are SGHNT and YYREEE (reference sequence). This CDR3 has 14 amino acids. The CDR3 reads CASSLIGGKDTQYF. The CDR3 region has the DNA TGTGCCAGCAGCTTGATAGGCGGCAAAGATACGCAGTATTTT.